The next 15 T cell receptor beta chains were all read from a single sample in a study of T-cell reconstitution after alpha-beta-depleted transplantation in children. TCRbeta library preparation incorporated unique molecular identifiers. One entry per CDR3 protein, called by TCRdb with MiXCR from the PCR reads. In the table there are 45,000 to 70,000 distinct CDR3 sequences, 40% to 45% of which are singletons. The sequencing used PBMCs, mostly from graft donor cells, collected 360 days after TCRalphabeta/CD19-depleted stem cell transplant. The receptors originated from a male patient under 18 who had a stem cell transplant for acute lymphoblastic leukemia, so the T cells may come from the graft donor.

The chain couples TRBV20-1 to TRBJ2-3; tentatively, D is TRBD2 (6 bases). This CDR3 has 15 amino acids. Germline V gives CDR1 DFQATT, CDR2 SNEGSKA (reference sequence). V lost 0 bases and J 2 bases, leaving 12 bases between the germline ends. This CDR3 is CSARDSGRPTDTQYF. The CDR3 coding sequence is TGCAGTGCTAGAGATAGCGGTAGGCCCACAGATACGCAGTATTTT.

The V gene is TRBV28, the J gene TRBJ2-1; a weak D match, TRBD2 (5 bases). Germline CDR1 is MDHEN and CDR2 is SYDVKM. This CDR3 has 12 residues. With 3 bases removed from V and 8 bases from J, the gap between germline ends came to 8 bases. The CDR3, as DNA: TGTGCCAGCAGTTTCCGGGGTCATGAGCAGTTCTTC. It is translated as CASSFRGHEQFF.

V usage is TRBV28 and J usage is TRBJ2-5; 10 nucleotides line up with TRBD1. Germline CDR1 is MDHEN and CDR2 is SYDVKM. V lost 3 bases to trimming and J lost 4 bases; unmatched junction nucleotides: 11. The CDR3 covers 17 residues. CDR3 bases: TGTGCCAGCAGTTTTTTACGGGTCGGACAGGGGGGAGAGACCCAGTACTTC. This encodes CASSFLRVGQGGETQYF.

This clonotype has just a few counts. In nucleotides, the CDR3 is TGCAGCGTAAGGGTCGGGGCCTACGAGCAGTACTTC. It codes for CSVRVGAYEQYF. The chain couples TRBV29-1 to TRBJ2-7; TRBD2 is a possible D gene (5 bases). Trimming cost V 6 bases and J 2 bases, with 11 bases left between them. CDR3 size: 12 residues. Germline CDR1 reads SQVTM; CDR2 reads ANQGSEA.

Regarding this clonotype: The junction and the germline gene differ at one end; a read error may be behind it. This chain connects TRBV5-5 to TRBJ2-2; 10 positions agree with TRBD2. From germline, CDR1 is SGHKS and CDR2 YYEKEE (reference sequence). This CDR3 has 17 amino acids. The CDR3 region has the DNA TGTTCCAGCAGCTTAAAAGCTAGCGGGAGACACACCGGGGAGCTGTTTTTT. It is translated as CSSSLKASGRHTGELFF. Combining the CDR3 with reference TRBV5-5 and TRBJ2-2 gives the whole variable domain DAGVTQSPTHLIKTRGQQVTLRCSPISGHKSVSWYQQVLGQGPQFIFQYYEKEERGRGNFPDRFSARQFPNYSSELNVNALLLGDSALYLCSSSLKASGRHTGELFFGEGSRLTVL.

This chain joins TRBV27 and TRBJ1-1, with no clear D. Germline CDR1 is MNHEY and CDR2 is SMNVEV (reference sequence). This CDR3 has 15 residues. V was pared by 0 bases and J by 5 bases, with 13 bases between. CDR3 DNA sequence: TGTGCCAGCAGTTTATCCCGGGCGCCTGGGACTGAAGCTTTCTTT. This codes for CASSLSRAPGTEAFF.

The chain recombines TRBV4-1 with TRBJ2-7, with 8 bases matching TRBD1. CDR1 and CDR2 (germline): MGHRA, YSYEKL. CDR3 length equals 15 residues. The trim removed 4 bases at V and 4 bases at J, leaving 9 bases unmatched. Here the CDR3 DNA reads TGCGCCAGCAGCCCCGGGGGACAGGAGGTTTACGAGCAGTACTTC. Its protein product is CASSPGGQEVYEQYF.

V is TRBV20-1 and J is TRBJ2-2; D gene ambiguous. The CDR3 has 13 residues. Germline-derived CDR1 and CDR2 are DFQATT and SNEGSKA (reference sequence). Trimming took 4 bases from V and 6 from J, leaving 12 bases between them. CDR3 nucleotides: TGCAGTGCTACCAGACTGCTCGCCGGGGAGCTGTTTTTT. Encoded protein: CSATRLLAGELFF.

In its sample, this clonotype was seen a few times. In DNA, the CDR3 is TGTGCCAGCCAACCAGGCCCTGACAGACTAGAATACAATGAGCAGTTCTTC. Translating gives CASQPGPDRLEYNEQFF. The J gene is TRBJ2-1, the V gene TRBV3-1; tentatively, D is TRBD2 (6 bases). The CDR3 length is 17 residues. The germline V gene encodes CDR1 LGHDT and CDR2 YNNKEL (reference sequence). V gave up 8 bases and J gave up 4 bases, with 24 bases separating them.

The rearrangement uses TRBV18 and TRBJ2-7, with 7 bases lining up with TRBD1. Trimming cost V 2 bases and J 6 bases; bases outside gene matches: 4. The length of the CDR3 is 13 residues. CDR1 is KGHSH and CDR2 is LQKENI in the germline V gene. The CDR3 protein is CASSPNEGAEQYF. CDR3 DNA sequence: TGTGCCAGCTCACCAAATGAGGGGGCCGAGCAGTACTTC.

The chain joins TRBV27 to TRBJ2-1, with D possibly TRBD1 on 6 matching bases. The CDR3 sequence is 16 residues long. Germline CDR1 is MNHEY and CDR2 is SMNVEV (reference sequence). V dropped 4 bases and J dropped 0 bases, with 13 bases sitting between them. CDR3 protein: CASSSSTGLSYNEQFF. The CDR3, as DNA: TGTGCCAGCAGTTCCTCGACAGGCCTCTCCTACAATGAGCAGTTCTTC.

The rearrangement joins TRBV29-1 to TRBJ2-3; D is unclear. V dropped 5 bases and J dropped 0 bases, with 9 bases sitting between them. This CDR3 contains 13 residues. Per germline, CDR1 SQVTM and CDR2 ANQGSEA. Written as DNA, the CDR3 is TGCAGCGTTCGTAAGGCCAGCACAGATACGCAGTATTTT. Translating gives CSVRKASTDTQYF.

V gene TRBV11-2 combines with J gene TRBJ2-6, with D tentatively TRBD2 (6 bases). Deletions cut 6 bases from V and 0 bases from J, with 18 bases between. Germline assignment: CDR1 SGHAT and CDR2 FQNNGV. This CDR3 is 18 amino acids long. DNA for the CDR3: TGTGCCAGCAGATTCCCGGGGGTGAGGACCTCTGGGGCCAACGTCCTGACTTTC. Translation: CASRFPGVRTSGANVLTF.

The chain joins TRBV4-1 to TRBJ1-1; no clear D gene. This CDR3 has 15 amino acids. Trimming stripped 0 bases from V and 0 bases from J, with 8 bases between. Germline loops: CDR1 MGHRA, CDR2 YSYEKL. The CDR3 is CASSQERVVNTEAFF. CDR3 DNA: TGCGCCAGCAGCCAAGAACGAGTAGTGAACACTGAAGCTTTCTTT.

The genes are TRBV29-1 and TRBJ2-7; either TRBD1 or TRBD2 may fit D (5 bases each). Deletions cut 6 bases from V and 1 base from J, with 16 bases between. This CDR3 spans 14 amino acids. CDR1 is SQVTM and CDR2 is ANQGSEA in the germline V gene. DNA for the CDR3: TGCAGCGTGGCCGGGACCGACCTGTCCTACGAGCAGTACTTC. It codes for CSVAGTDLSYEQYF.